The text below deals with one T cell receptor beta chain. The table came from immunoSEQ multiplex PCR; TCRdb's copy has only in-frame clones and leaves some out. The sample holds more than 90,000 clones, 80% to 95% seen once. The entry originates in a study of T cell changes during pregnancy in multiple sclerosis. The germline V gene encodes CDR1 SGHRS and CDR2 YFSETQ. With 4 bases removed from V and 9 bases from J, the gap between germline ends came to 23 bases. This CDR3 contains 15 residues. The receptor was derived from a female donor with multiple sclerosis, enrolled in a pregnancy study. This rearrangement joins TRBV5-1 to TRBJ2-7; no clear D. Sequences were derived from peripheral blood, sampled in the first trimester of pregnancy. CDR3 DNA sequence: TGCGCCAGCAGCCCCCACCAGCGCCCCGCAAAAGGGCAGTACTTC. Translation gives CASSPHQRPAKGQYF.